Included here is one T cell receptor (beta chain) sequence, with context. The data were obtained in a study of T cells after yellow fever vaccination. From the 5' RACE reads, TCRdb called clonotypes with MiXCR, one entry per CDR3 protein. The sample shows more than 300,000 distinct CDR3 sequences, approximately 4% of them seen only once. The V end lost 7 bases, the J end lost 2 bases, and 19 bases lay between the germline ends. CDR1 is SGHDT, CDR2 YYEEEE, per germline. CDR3 length: 17 amino acids. Sequencing was performed on PBMCs, taken 15 days after the yellow fever booster vaccination. The sequence was obtained from a man aged 18-30 years who received the YFV17D yellow fever vaccine. The chain recombines TRBV5-6 with TRBJ1-6; perhaps TRBD1 as D (6 bases). CDR3 amino acids: CASLYRRAGAYNSPLHF. The DNA of the CDR3 is TGTGCCAGCCTATACCGCCGGGCAGGGGCCTATAATTCACCCCTCCACTTT.